One sample yielded the 30 T cell receptor beta chains listed below, sequenced in a study of beta chain features in type 1 diabetes. Points from the study as a whole: In all four CD4+ subsets, TCRB CDR3 length was significantly, moderately reduced in type 1 diabetes.

What was sequenced were expressed TCRB transcripts, since all of the isolated RNA had been reverse transcribed. TCRdb keeps only in-frame clones here, not all; method: immunoSEQ multiplex PCR. Seen here are around 250,000 clones, 20% observed once, and the top ten hold less than 0.035%. Their antigens remain unidentified. The sequencing sample was made of naive CD4+ T cells from blood. All receptors derive from a woman aged 40 to 49 with type 1 diabetes.

In this sample, this clone turned up a few times. The chain uses TRBV7-8 and TRBJ2-3; 9 nucleotides agree with TRBD2. The CDR3 runs to 16 residues. Germline loops: CDR1 SGHVS, CDR2 FQNEAQ. V dropped 1 base and J dropped 4; count of bases not matched to a gene: 6. As DNA, the CDR3 is TGTGCCAGCAGCTTAGTCCCTAGCGGGGTGGCAGATACGCAGTATTTT. Amino acids: CASSLVPSGVADTQYF.

In this sample, this clone turned up a few times. The rearrangement links TRBV29-1 to TRBJ2-2; D might be TRBD1 (6 bases). CDR3 length equals 13 residues. Trimming stripped 6 bases from V and 7 bases from J, with 15 bases between. CDR1 is SQVTM and CDR2 is ANQGSEA in the germline V gene. In nucleotides, the CDR3 is TGCAGCGTCAACAGGGATCGAGGCGGGGAGCTGTTTTTT. This sequence encodes CSVNRDRGGELFF.

In this sample, this clone turned up a few times. V is TRBV7-3 and J is TRBJ1-5, with unresolved D. Per germline, CDR1 SGHTA and CDR2 FQGTGA. This CDR3 comprises 14 residues. Trimming took off 2 bases at V and 7 bases at J, with 12 bases between the two ends. The CDR3 sequence: CASSLEAGRQPQHF. The CDR3 nucleotides are TGTGCCAGCAGCTTAGAGGCGGGAAGACAGCCCCAGCATTTT. The complete variable domain, with remaining parts taken from reference TRBV7-3 and TRBJ1-5, reads GAGVSQTPSNKVTEKGKYVELRCDPISGHTALYWYRQSLGQGPEFLIYFQGTGAADDSGLPNDRFFAVRPEGSVSTLKIQRTERGDSAVYLCASSLEAGRQPQHFGDGTRLSIL.

V and J are TRBV28 and TRBJ1-5; 11 bases align to TRBD1. Germline-derived CDR1 and CDR2 are MDHEN and SYDVKM. Losses at the gene ends were 3 bases for V and 2 bases for J; bases not matched to a gene: 6. The CDR3 length is 17 residues. The CDR3 region has the DNA TGTGCCAGCAGTTTTTGGACAGGGGGCTCTGGCAATCAGCCCCAGCATTTT. Protein sequence: CASSFWTGGSGNQPQHF.

The rearrangement uses TRBV11-1 and TRBJ2-1; the D is unclear. V lost 3 bases to trimming and J lost 7 bases, with 10 bases between them. The V gene's germline CDR1 is SGHAT and CDR2 FQDESV (reference sequence). CDR3 length: 13 amino acids. Here the CDR3 reads CASSFDSRNEQFF. In nucleotides, the CDR3 is TGTGCCAGCAGCTTTGATTCTCGGAATGAGCAGTTCTTC.

This clone has a handful of counts. This chain links TRBV15 with TRBJ2-5; D is perhaps TRBD2 (5 bases). CDR3 size: 15 residues. The V end was cut by 0 bases, the J end by 5 bases, with 13 bases between. Germline CDR1 is LNHNV and CDR2 is YYDKDF (reference sequence). In DNA form, the CDR3 reads TGTGCCACCAGCAGAGACTTGGGAGAGGGTGAGACCCAGTACTTC. Its protein product is CATSRDLGEGETQYF.

This clone was seen a handful of times. This chain joins TRBV4-2 and TRBJ1-6; D not certain. V was clipped by 0 bases and J by 10 bases, with 10 bases between them. Germline V gene data show CDR1 as LGHNA and CDR2 as YNFKEQ. The CDR3 covers 14 residues. The CDR3 loop reads CASSQEREVSPLHF. The CDR3 bases are TGTGCCAGCAGCCAAGAAAGGGAGGTCTCACCCCTCCACTTT.

The rearrangement uses TRBV20-1 and TRBJ1-1; 7 bases line up with TRBD1. Germline values: CDR1 DFQATT, CDR2 SNEGSKA (reference sequence). CDR3 length: 11 residues. V was pared by 3 bases and J by 10 bases, with 5 bases of the junction left unmatched. The DNA for the CDR3 is TGCAGTGCTAGTATCAGGGGGGCAGCTTTCTTT. It translates to CSASIRGAAFF.

In this sample, this clone turned up a few times. The chain combines TRBV30 with TRBJ2-2, with TRBD2 matching 8 bases. Germline trimming cut 4 bases from V and 7 bases from J; bases unmatched to any gene: 11. The germline CDR1 and CDR2 sequences are GTSNPN and SVGIG (reference sequence). The CDR3 is 15 residues long. CDR3 protein: CAWTTTAGVGGELFF. The CDR3 DNA reads as TGTGCCTGGACCACCACAGCGGGAGTAGGCGGGGAGCTGTTTTTT.

The chain links TRBV6-5 to TRBJ2-5, with TRBD1 identical over 7 bases. Germline CDR1 MNHEY, CDR2 SVGAGI. Germline trimming cut 6 bases from V and 2 bases from J; bases unmatched to any gene: 9. CDR3 length equals 15 residues. The CDR3 protein is CASRDPGGGQETQYF. In DNA form, the CDR3 reads TGTGCCAGCAGAGACCCAGGGGGTGGACAAGAGACCCAGTACTTC.

This clone was counted a few times. J is TRBJ2-1 and V is TRBV30, with 8 bases aligning to TRBD1. The ends lost 5 bases at V and 6 bases at J; junction bases unmatched: 9. CDR3 size: 14 residues. CDR1 is GTSNPN and CDR2 is SVGIG in the germline V gene (reference sequence). The CDR3 nucleotides are TGTGCCTGGCTTGACAGGGGCGCCCCCAATGAGCAGTTCTTC. It is translated as CAWLDRGAPNEQFF.

CDR3 residues: CASSECTGQGAIGELFF. CDR3 nucleotide sequence: TGTGCCAGCAGTGAATGCACGGGACAGGGGGCGATCGGGGAGCTGTTTTTT. V is TRBV25-1 and J is TRBJ2-2; 12 nucleotides agree with TRBD1. The CDR3 length is 17 residues. Trimming removed 1 base from V and 7 bases from J; junction bases left unmatched: 7. Germline V CDR1 and CDR2: MGHDK, SYGVNS.

The table lists this clone with a few counts. The chain combines TRBV5-6 with TRBJ1-4, with 7 bases lining up with TRBD1. The V gene end was trimmed by 5 bases and the J gene end by 8 bases; junction bases not matched to a gene: 9. CDR3 size: 14 residues. Germline V gene sequence: CDR1 SGHDT, CDR2 YYEEEE. The chain's CDR3 is CASSKTGSEEKLFF. CDR3 coding DNA: TGTGCCAGCAGTAAGACAGGGTCAGAAGAAAAACTGTTTTTT.

The chain joins TRBV28 to TRBJ2-5, with 14 bases that match TRBD2. The V gene end was trimmed by 5 bases and the J gene end by 4 bases; junction bases not matched to a gene: 6. The CDR3 loop spans 16 amino acids. Germline V lookup: CDR1 MDHEN, CDR2 SYDVKM. The chain's CDR3 is CASSLGLAGAGETQYF. CDR3 DNA: TGTGCCAGCAGTCTGGGACTAGCGGGAGCGGGAGAGACCCAGTACTTC.

This clone turned up a few times. This chain connects TRBV5-4 to TRBJ2-3, with D perhaps matching TRBD2 (5 bases). Germline V gives CDR1 SGHNT, CDR2 YYREEE (reference sequence). Trimming pared 0 bases from V and 4 bases from J, leaving 9 bases between. CDR3 size: 14 residues. As DNA, the CDR3 is TGTGCCAGCAGCTTGGTGGGGAGCGCAGATACGCAGTATTTT. Its translation is CASSLVGSADTQYF. Full variable domain (missing parts from reference TRBV5-4 and TRBJ2-3): ETGVTQSPTHLIKTRGQQVTLRCSSQSGHNTVSWYQQALGQGPQFIFQYYREEENGRGNFPPRFSGLQFPNYSSELNVNALELDDSALYLCASSLVGSADTQYFGPGTRLTVL.

The V gene is TRBV18, the J gene TRBJ2-5; the D is unclear. V lost 3 bases, J lost 5 bases, and 10 bases lay in between. The CDR3 covers 13 residues. Germline V CDR1 and CDR2: KGHSH, LQKENI. The CDR3 is CASSPRGRETQYF. Here the CDR3 DNA reads TGTGCCAGCTCACCTAGAGGCCGGGAGACCCAGTACTTC.

This clone was recorded a few times. The chain combines TRBV4-3 with TRBJ1-6, with a possible D match to TRBD1 (5 bases). CDR1 LGHNA and CDR2 YSLEER come from the germline V gene. This CDR3 comprises 18 residues. V was clipped by 0 bases and J by 9 bases, with 21 bases between them. This CDR3 is CASSQDRRVVTASSPLHF. The CDR3 DNA is TGCGCCAGCAGCCAAGATCGGAGAGTTGTGACAGCAAGTTCACCCCTCCACTTT.

The rearrangement links TRBV29-1 to TRBJ2-5, with 8 bases aligning to TRBD1. V lost 7 bases and J lost 5; bases outside the gene matches: 6. This CDR3 has 12 amino acids. CDR1 is SQVTM and CDR2 is ANQGSEA in the germline V gene. In DNA form, the CDR3 reads TGCAGCGCGGGAACAGGGGGGGAGACCCAGTACTTC. It translates to CSAGTGGETQYF. Variable domain in full (rest from reference TRBV29-1 and TRBJ2-5): SAVISQKPSRDICQRGTSLTIQCQVDSQVTMMFWYRQQPGQSLTLIATANQGSEATYESGFVIDKFPISRPNLTFSTLTVSNMSPEDSSIYLCSAGTGGETQYFGPGTRLLVL.

V and J are TRBV10-3 and TRBJ2-2, with unresolved D. Germline-derived CDR1 and CDR2 are ENHRY and SYGVKD. The length of the CDR3 is 14 residues. The V end was cut by 3 bases, the J end by 3 bases, with 8 bases between. The CDR3 nucleotides read TGTGCCATCAGTGAACGCCGGGACACCGGGGAGCTGTTTTTT. Translation gives CAISERRDTGELFF.

The chain joins TRBV9 to TRBJ1-2, with a tentative D call TRBD1 (6 bases). The CDR3 contains 14 residues. Trimming left V 3 bases short and J 5 bases short, with 14 bases between. In germline, CDR1 is SGDLS, CDR2 YYNGEE. CDR3: CASSDRTDTYGYTF. For the CDR3, the DNA is TGTGCCAGCAGCGACCGGACAGACACTTATGGCTACACCTTC.

This clone appeared a few times. The J gene is TRBJ2-5, the V gene TRBV6-1, with 11 bases identical to TRBD2. V was pared by 2 bases and J by 3 bases, with 2 bases of the junction left unmatched. There are 15 residues in the CDR3. Germline CDR1 is MNHNS and CDR2 is SASEGT. The CDR3 reads CASSELLAGEETQYF. DNA for the CDR3: TGTGCCAGCAGTGAACTACTAGCGGGGGAAGAGACCCAGTACTTC.

This clone was counted a few times. V usage is TRBV9 and J usage is TRBJ1-1, with 7 bases matching TRBD1. V lost 3 bases to trimming and J lost 2 bases; unmatched junction nucleotides: 10. Germline V lookup: CDR1 SGDLS, CDR2 YYNGEE. The CDR3 sequence is 16 residues long. CDR3 coding DNA: TGTGCCAGCAGCGCGCAATACAGGGGAGGAAACACTGAAGCTTTCTTT. Its protein is CASSAQYRGGNTEAFF.

The gene calls are TRBV6-5 and TRBJ2-5, with a weak D call TRBD1 (5 bases). The germline V gene encodes CDR1 MNHEY and CDR2 SVGAGI. With 4 bases removed from V and 5 bases from J, the gap between germline ends came to 17 bases. CDR3 length: 15 amino acids. The CDR3 sequence: CASSSSRGAQETQYF. The CDR3 DNA reads as TGTGCCAGCAGTTCCTCCCGTGGGGCTCAGGAGACCCAGTACTTC.

The rearrangement joins TRBV5-4 to TRBJ2-5; D is possibly TRBD1 (6 bases). This CDR3 is 14 amino acids long. Trimming took off 3 bases at V and 1 base at J, with 10 bases between the two ends. The germline V gene has CDR1 SGHNT and CDR2 YYREEE (reference sequence). The CDR3 nucleotides are TGTGCCAGCAGCTCTGACAGGTCCCAAGAGACCCAGTACTTC. It codes for CASSSDRSQETQYF.

In its sample, this clone was seen a few times. The rearrangement links TRBV11-2 to TRBJ2-1, with 9 bases lining up with TRBD2. CDR3 length equals 15 residues. Germline values: CDR1 SGHAT, CDR2 FQNNGV. The ends lost 1 base at V and 12 bases at J; junction bases unmatched: 10. DNA of the CDR3: TGTGCCAGCAGCTTAGGACTAGCGGTTTACATGGGGCAGTTCTTC. Amino acids: CASSLGLAVYMGQFF.

For this clone: The sample holds other DNA sequences that translate to the same CDR3. This chain connects TRBV4-3 to TRBJ2-3; D possibly corresponds to TRBD1 (5 bases). CDR3 length: 13 amino acids. Trimming took off 0 bases at V and 4 bases at J, with 5 bases between the two ends. The germline CDR1 and CDR2 sequences are LGHNA and YSLEER. DNA of the CDR3: TGCGCCAGCAGCCAAGAAGGGGCAGATACGCAGTATTTT. It yields the protein CASSQEGADTQYF.

This clone has only a few counts. The gene calls are TRBV5-1 and TRBJ2-7; 7 bases match TRBD1. The CDR3 consists of 15 residues. Germline loops: CDR1 SGHRS, CDR2 YFSETQ. Unmatched junction bases numbered 6, after V lost 2 bases and J lost 1 base. CDR3 DNA sequence: TGCGCCAGCAGCTTACCTTCGACAGGGTCCTACGAGCAGTACTTC. Translation: CASSLPSTGSYEQYF. The variable domain in full, completed from reference TRBV5-1 and TRBJ2-7, reads KAGVTQTPRYLIKTRGQQVTLSCSPISGHRSVSWYQQTPGQGLQFLFEYFSETQRNKGNFPGRFSGRQFSNSRSEMNVSTLELGDSALYLCASSLPSTGSYEQYFGPGTRLTVT.

This clone was picked up a small number of times. The gene calls are TRBV30 and TRBJ1-1, with a possible D match to TRBD1 (5 bases). The germline CDR1 and CDR2 sequences are GTSNPN and SVGIG (reference sequence). This CDR3 is built from 15 residues. The V end was cut by 3 bases, the J end by 6 bases, with 20 bases between. Here the CDR3 reads CAWRFAGTPAPEAFF. CDR3 DNA: TGTGCCTGGAGGTTCGCCGGGACTCCCGCCCCTGAAGCTTTCTTT.

The chain couples TRBV29-1 to TRBJ1-1; possibly TRBD1 for D (5 bases). Germline CDR1 and CDR2: SQVTM and ANQGSEA. Trimming removed 4 bases from V and 1 base from J, with 13 bases in between. CDR3 length: 14 amino acids. In DNA, the CDR3 is TGCAGCGTTGGAAGGGGACTTTCGAACACTGAAGCTTTCTTT. Its protein product is CSVGRGLSNTEAFF.

This sequence joins TRBV6-5 and TRBJ1-2; D is unclear. There are 13 residues in the CDR3. Trimming removed 6 bases from V and 0 bases from J, with 8 bases in between. CDR1 MNHEY and CDR2 SVGAGI come from the germline V gene. The CDR3 region has the DNA TGTGCCAGCAGGACATTCACTAACTATGGCTACACCTTC. As protein: CASRTFTNYGYTF.